These 26 T cell receptor beta chains were sequenced from one sample in a study of CD8 T cells in ankylosing spondylitis (dated by TCRdb to 2016 to 2017). Libraries were built with 5' RACE. The instrument was an Illumina HiSeq 2500. The raw public reads went through TCRdb reprocessing: fastp at Q25, MiXCR clone calling, in-frame beta chains kept. CDR3 protein duplicates are merged, each entry listing the most common genes and DNA. This sample holds some 200,000 distinct CDR3 sequences; roughly 13% were observed only once. The ten top clones hold 16% of the sample. The material sequenced was blood, either unsorted or a sorted T cell fraction (not recorded which). These TCRs come from a male donor with ankylosing spondylitis or in good health (not recorded which).

This clonotype has only a few counts. V and J are TRBV12-2 and TRBJ2-7; TRBD1 was called by the table and not checked on the DNA. TRBV12-2 is an annotated pseudogene. This CDR3 region has 19 residues. The CDR3 nucleotides read TGTGCAAGTCGCTTAGCCTCCAGGGGGCGCAGCGGGAGGGCCTACGAGCAGTACTTC. Translation: CASRLASRGRSGRAYEQYF.

This clonotype was recorded a few times. J is TRBJ2-1 and V is TRBV14; no definite D call. CDR1 and CDR2 (germline): SGHDN, FVKESK. This CDR3 comprises 16 residues. Trimming removed 1 base from V and 1 base from J, with 11 bases in between. CDR3 bases: TGTGCCAGCAGCCAAGGGTGGGGTGGATCCTACAATGAGCAGTTCTTC. Its protein is CASSQGWGGSYNEQFF.

This clonotype was counted between two and nine times. The chain combines TRBV4-1 with TRBJ2-7, with 9 bases fitting TRBD2. Germline V lookup: CDR1 MGHRA, CDR2 YSYEKL. V lost 0 bases, J lost 2 bases, and 5 bases stayed unmatched. CDR3 size: 16 residues. The DNA for the CDR3 is TGCGCCAGCAGCCAAGATCTCGGCGGGAGGGCCTACGAGCAGTACTTC. This codes for CASSQDLGGRAYEQYF.

Ten or more counts support this clonotype. The rearrangement joins TRBV7-6 to TRBJ2-3, with 13 bases fitting TRBD2. The CDR3 contains 20 residues. With V trimmed by 1 base and J by 0 bases, 10 bases remained unmatched. Germline V lookup: CDR1 SGHVS, CDR2 FNYEAQ. CDR3 DNA: TGTGCCAGCAGCTTAGGGGCCGGGACTAGCGGGACCTCTAGCACAGATACGCAGTATTTT. Protein: CASSLGAGTSGTSSTDTQYF.

This clonotype was detected only a few times. This chain connects TRBV12-3 or TRBV12-4 to TRBJ1-2; no definite D call. This CDR3 region has 16 residues. V was shortened by 6 bases and J by 5 bases, with 22 bases between the two germline ends. The CDR3 DNA reads as TGTGCCAGCAGACCCTTCAGTTCCGACGTAGCGTATGGCTACACCTTC. This sequence encodes CASRPFSSDVAYGYTF.

This clonotype was found many times. The chain couples TRBV6-4 to TRBJ2-3; TRBD2 matches at 10 bases. The CDR3 covers 14 residues. The V gene end was trimmed by 5 bases and the J gene end by 2 bases; junction bases not matched to a gene: 1. CDR1 is MRHNA, CDR2 SNTAGT, per germline. Here the CDR3 DNA reads TGTGCCAGCAGTAGCGGGGGGGCCACAGATACGCAGTATTTT. Amino acid sequence: CASSSGGATDTQYF.

A few counts support this clonotype. The V and J genes are TRBV4-1 and TRBJ2-2; D gene uncertain. With 5 bases removed from V and 3 bases from J, the gap between germline ends came to 13 bases. Germline loops: CDR1 MGHRA, CDR2 YSYEKL. The CDR3 has 15 amino acids. The CDR3 DNA follows: TGCGCCAGCAGCTCGAACGACCCTTACACCGGGGAGCTGTTTTTT. Protein sequence: CASSSNDPYTGELFF.

The V call is TRBV6-4, the J call TRBJ2-3, with 7 bases matching TRBD2. The V gene's germline CDR1 is MRHNA and CDR2 SNTAGT. The CDR3 length is 16 residues. V trimming: 2 bases; J trimming: 5 bases; junction bases outside the gene matches: 10. The CDR3 sequence is CASSDKAGVSEDTQYF. The DNA of the CDR3 is TGTGCCAGCAGTGACAAGGCGGGAGTGAGTGAAGATACGCAGTATTTT.

The chain is built from TRBV30 and TRBJ2-3; D perhaps matches TRBD2 (6 bases). V shed 3 bases and J shed 3 bases, with 16 bases lying between them. CDR3 length: 15 amino acids. Looked up from germline, CDR1 is GTSNPN and CDR2 is SVGIG (reference sequence). The CDR3: CAWRGGAGLTDTQYF. Written as DNA, the CDR3 is TGTGCCTGGAGGGGCGGGGCGGGCCTGACAGATACGCAGTATTTT.

This chain joins TRBV7-9 and TRBJ2-7; a possible D gene is TRBD2 (5 bases). The CDR3 is made up of 14 amino acids. V lost 8 bases, J lost 0 bases, and 14 bases lay in between. Germline CDR1 and CDR2: SEHNR and FQNEAQ (reference sequence). CDR3 region: CASGGRVSSYEQYF. The CDR3 DNA follows: TGTGCCAGCGGCGGGCGGGTTAGCTCCTACGAGCAGTACTTC. The entire variable domain, with the rest obtained from reference TRBV7-9 and TRBJ2-7, is as follows: DTGVSQNPRHKITKRGQNVTFRCDPISEHNRLYWYRQTLGQGPEFLTYFQNEAQLEKSRLLSDRFSAERPKGSFSTLEIQRTEQGDSAMYLCASGGRVSSYEQYFGPGTRLTVT.

The sample holds a few counts of this clonotype. This chain joins TRBV12-3 or TRBV12-4 and TRBJ2-3; weak D call: TRBD2 (6 bases). V was shortened by 2 bases and J by 4 bases, with 10 bases between the two germline ends. The CDR3 has 14 residues. The CDR3 here is CASSLSGAPDTQYF. CDR3 DNA sequence: TGTGCCAGCAGTTTATCGGGAGCCCCAGATACGCAGTATTTT.

V is TRBV7-8 and J is TRBJ1-2; no firm D call. The CDR3 runs 14 residues. CDR1 and CDR2 (germline): SGHVS, FQNEAQ. Trimming left V 3 bases short and J 6 bases short, with 14 bases between. In DNA form, the CDR3 reads TGTGCCAGCAGCTTGACGGAGGGCGGGGATGGCTACACCTTC. Translated, it gives CASSLTEGGDGYTF.

This clonotype was counted ten times or more. The rearrangement uses TRBV5-1 and TRBJ2-1; TRBD2 matches 11 bases. The CDR3 is made up of 15 amino acids. The germline gives CDR1 SGHRS, CDR2 YFSETQ. The V gene end was trimmed by 1 base and the J gene end by 6 bases; junction bases not matched to a gene: 3. CDR3 DNA sequence: TGCGCCAGCAGCTTGAATCTAGCGGGGGGCAATGAGCAGTTCTTC. Amino acids: CASSLNLAGGNEQFF.

The chain carries TRBV7-6 and TRBJ2-1; 8 bases agree with TRBD2. Trimming removed 0 bases from V and 5 bases from J; junction bases left unmatched: 6. The CDR3 has 16 residues. CDR1 and CDR2 from the germline V gene are SGHVS and FNYEAQ. CDR3 residues: CASSLASGTLNNEQFF. CDR3 nucleotide sequence: TGTGCCAGCAGCTTAGCTAGCGGGACCCTAAACAATGAGCAGTTCTTC.

The CDR3 DNA is TGTGCCAGCAGCGTATCCGGTAACTTGGCCAATGAGCAGTTCTTC. It specifies CASSVSGNLANEQFF. The V and J genes are TRBV9 and TRBJ2-1; no clear D. Germline V lookup: CDR1 SGDLS, CDR2 YYNGEE. Trimming left V 1 base short and J 6 bases short, with 14 bases between. This CDR3 is built from 15 residues.

The V gene is TRBV5-1, the J gene TRBJ2-7, with TRBD1 matching 7 bases. Per germline, CDR1 SGHRS and CDR2 YFSETQ. V trimming: 0 bases; J trimming: 6 bases; junction bases outside the gene matches: 6. This CDR3 region has 14 residues. CDR3 sequence: CASSLGDSFGEQYF. Written as DNA, the CDR3 is TGCGCCAGCAGCTTGGGGGACAGTTTCGGCGAGCAGTACTTC.

In its sample, this clonotype was seen a few times. V gene TRBV4-1 combines with J gene TRBJ2-7, with D unclear. The CDR3 loop spans 13 amino acids. V gave up 3 bases and J gave up 1 base, with 7 bases separating them. Germline CDR1 and CDR2: MGHRA and YSYEKL. The CDR3 DNA is TGCGCCAGCAGCCAGCGAGATTCCTACGAGCAGTACTTC. Its protein product is CASSQRDSYEQYF.

This clonotype was detected a few times. The genes are TRBV11-1 and TRBJ1-4, with 12 bases identical to TRBD1. Germline V gene lookup returns CDR1 SGHAT and CDR2 FQDESV (reference sequence). The J segment lost 2 bases and the V segment lost 2 bases, leaving 12 bases of the junction unmatched. CDR3 size: 20 residues. CDR3 loop: CASSLPVGTGGALTNEKLFF. As DNA, the CDR3 is TGTGCCAGCAGCTTACCAGTCGGGACAGGGGGCGCGCTGACTAATGAAAAACTGTTTTTT.

The chain uses TRBV7-9 and TRBJ2-2; D gene uncertain. This CDR3 comprises 13 residues. Looked up from germline, CDR1 is SEHNR and CDR2 is FQNEAQ (reference sequence). The germline V and J ends were trimmed by 7 bases and 7 bases, with 13 bases remaining between them. CDR3 nucleotides: TGTGCCAGCACTGGATCTTGGGTCGGGGAGCTGTTTTTT. Residues: CASTGSWVGELFF.

This clonotype was observed a few times. CDR3 loop: CASSLGLQGYSEAFF. Here the CDR3 DNA reads TGTGCCAGCAGTTTAGGCCTACAGGGGTACAGTGAAGCTTTCTTT. The chain has TRBV12-3 or TRBV12-4 and TRBJ1-1; 7 bases align to TRBD1. The CDR3 loop spans 15 amino acids. Trimming at V came to 1 base and at J to 7 bases, leaving 9 bases not matched to a gene.

This sequence joins TRBV4-2 and TRBJ2-7; 14 positions match TRBD2. Germline trimming cut 0 bases from V and 9 bases from J; bases unmatched to any gene: 7. Germline assignment: CDR1 LGHNA and CDR2 YNFKEQ. The length of the CDR3 is 16 residues. The CDR3 protein is CASSQEEAGTSGRQYF. CDR3 DNA sequence: TGTGCCAGCAGCCAAGAGGAGGCCGGGACTAGCGGGAGGCAGTACTTC.

This clonotype has a count of ten or more. This chain links TRBV28 with TRBJ2-6; the D is unclear. V lost 6 bases and J 4 bases, leaving 13 bases between the germline ends. Germline lookup yields CDR1 MDHEN and CDR2 SYDVKM. The CDR3 is 15 residues long. For the CDR3, the DNA is TGTGCCAGCAGAAAGGACCTCTCCGGGGCCAACGTCCTGACTTTC. The encoded protein is CASRKDLSGANVLTF.

This clonotype was detected many times. The chain is built from TRBV2 and TRBJ2-7; 10 nucleotides align to TRBD1. CDR1 and CDR2 (germline): SNHLY, FYNNEI. The CDR3 sequence is 18 residues long. The V gene end was trimmed by 4 bases and the J gene end by 5 bases; junction bases not matched to a gene: 17. The CDR3 DNA sequence: TGTGCCAGCAGTGGACCCTCGAGCCCCGGGACAGGGGTAAACGAGCAGTACTTC. It is translated as CASSGPSSPGTGVNEQYF.

This clonotype was recorded a few times. The J gene is TRBJ2-7, the V gene TRBV3-1; 7 positions agree with TRBD2. Germline CDR1 LGHDT, CDR2 YNNKEL (reference sequence). CDR3 length equals 16 residues. Trimming removed 0 bases from V and 0 bases from J; junction bases left unmatched: 5. This CDR3 is CASSQEGGNPSYEQYF. The DNA of the CDR3 is TGTGCCAGCAGCCAAGAGGGGGGGAACCCCTCCTACGAGCAGTACTTC.

The V gene is TRBV24-1, the J gene TRBJ2-3; D may correspond to TRBD1 or TRBD2 (5 bases each). This CDR3 has 16 amino acids. Germline-derived CDR1 and CDR2 are KGHDR and SFDVKD. Trimming took off 2 bases at V and 4 bases at J, with 15 bases between the two ends. The CDR3 is CATSDSQGEGPDTQYF. The CDR3 nucleotides read TGTGCCACCAGTGATTCCCAAGGAGAGGGACCAGATACGCAGTATTTT.

The rearrangement uses TRBV11-2 and TRBJ2-1; D remains unclear. CDR1 is SGHAT and CDR2 is FQNNGV in the germline V gene. The CDR3 runs to 16 residues. V lost 1 base and J 0 bases, leaving 10 bases between the germline ends. CDR3 sequence reads: CASSLASFSSYNEQFF. CDR3 sequence (DNA): TGTGCCAGCAGCTTAGCGTCCTTTAGCTCCTACAATGAGCAGTTCTTC.